One and the same sample provided the 9 T cell receptor beta chains below, sequenced in a study of control samples from healthy donors and cancer patients (TCRdb year 2020). Libraries were made using the immunoSEQ multiplex PCR assay. TCRdb's version of the immuneACCESS table is confined to in-frame rearrangements and falls short of the full clone set. An unresolved V gene accounts for under half of the shortfall where checked; the remainder is of unknown origin. A total of over 85,000 clones appear in this sample, 88% of them only once. The ten most abundant clones make up about 3.7% of the sample. The source material was PBMCs. These receptor sequences come from a woman in her sixties or seventies with lung cancer.

The chain recombines TRBV19 with TRBJ2-3; TRBD2 matches at 7 bases. CDR1 is LNHDA, CDR2 SQIVND, per germline (reference sequence). There are 13 residues in the CDR3. The junction had 4 bases not matched to a gene; V was cut back by 6 bases and J by 4 bases. The CDR3 nucleotides read TGTGCCAGTAGGGGGAGGGCCGCAGATACGCAGTATTTT. This gives the protein CASRGRAADTQYF.

This clone was seen only once. The chain employs TRBV11-2 and TRBJ2-3; no reliable D call. The V gene's germline CDR1 is SGHAT and CDR2 FQNNGV. CDR3 length: 12 residues. V was shortened by 5 bases and J by 7 bases, with 10 bases between the two germline ends. Written as DNA, the CDR3 is TGTGCCAGCAGCCCCGCCCCCAATACGCAGTATTTT. Translation gives CASSPAPNTQYF.

The rearrangement links TRBV5-6 to TRBJ2-1; 13 bases map to TRBD2. This CDR3 has 16 residues. CDR1 and CDR2 (germline): SGHDT, YYEEEE. V trimming: 1 base; J trimming: 7 bases; junction bases outside the gene matches: 5. In DNA, the CDR3 is TGTGCCAGCAGCTTGCTACTAGCGGGGGGGCTTAATGAGCAGTTCTTC. This codes for CASSLLLAGGLNEQFF.

This clone was detected once. The rearrangement links TRBV4-3 to TRBJ1-3, with a possible D match to TRBD1 (5 bases). V lost 0 bases and J 2 bases, leaving 14 bases between the germline ends. This CDR3 is built from 17 residues. Germline loops: CDR1 LGHNA, CDR2 YSLEER. CDR3: CASSQDPGPGTGNTIYF. CDR3 DNA sequence: TGCGCCAGCAGCCAAGACCCGGGACCAGGGACTGGAAACACCATATATTTT.

A few counts support this clone. The V call is TRBV5-1, the J call TRBJ1-2, with D uncertain. Germline assignment: CDR1 SGHRS and CDR2 YFSETQ. CDR3 length: 15 residues. The germline V and J ends were trimmed by 0 bases and 2 bases, with 11 bases remaining between them. The CDR3 is CASSLAGAGNYGYTF. The CDR3 DNA sequence: TGCGCCAGCAGCTTGGCCGGAGCGGGGAACTATGGCTACACCTTC.

This clone was counted a single time. The chain recombines TRBV3-1 (or the pseudogene TRBV3-2) with TRBJ1-1; D not certain. The CDR3 sequence is 14 residues long. Per germline, CDR1 LGHDT and CDR2 YNNKEL (reference sequence). V lost 1 base and J 4 bases, leaving 10 bases between the germline ends. The CDR3 protein is CASSQGQLGTEAFF. The CDR3 DNA follows: TGTGCCAGCAGCCAAGGGCAGCTAGGCACTGAAGCTTTCTTT.

The sample holds many counts of this clone. The rearrangement links TRBV5-1 to TRBJ1-4; D uncertain. Per the germline V gene, CDR1 is SGHRS and CDR2 is YFSETQ. The V end lost 0 bases, the J end lost 7 bases, and 7 bases lay between the germline ends. This CDR3 is built from 13 residues. DNA of the CDR3: TGCGCCAGCAGCTTGGGGGCGCGTGAAAAACTGTTTTTT. It codes for CASSLGAREKLFF.

This clone was detected once. This rearrangement joins TRBV5-1 to TRBJ2-1, with D possibly TRBD2 on 6 matching bases. Germline CDR1 is SGHRS and CDR2 is YFSETQ. The V end was cut by 1 base, the J end by 9 bases, with 14 bases between. The CDR3 runs to 14 residues. CDR3 protein: CASSLLRRESEQFF. The CDR3 coding sequence is TGCGCCAGCAGCTTGCTACGACGGGAGAGTGAGCAGTTCTTC. The full variable domain, its missing parts supplied by reference TRBV5-1 and TRBJ2-1, is KAGVTQTPRYLIKTRGQQVTLSCSPISGHRSVSWYQQTPGQGLQFLFEYFSETQRNKGNFPGRFSGRQFSNSRSEMNVSTLELGDSALYLCASSLLRRESEQFFGPGTRLTVL.

The rearrangement links TRBV15 to TRBJ2-1; D perhaps matches TRBD2 (6 bases). Germline loops: CDR1 LNHNV, CDR2 YYDKDF (reference sequence). V dropped 1 base and J dropped 4 bases, with 8 bases sitting between them. The CDR3 consists of 14 residues. The CDR3, as DNA: TGTGCCACCAGCAGAGCGGGAGCTTACAATGAGCAGTTCTTC. This encodes CATSRAGAYNEQFF.